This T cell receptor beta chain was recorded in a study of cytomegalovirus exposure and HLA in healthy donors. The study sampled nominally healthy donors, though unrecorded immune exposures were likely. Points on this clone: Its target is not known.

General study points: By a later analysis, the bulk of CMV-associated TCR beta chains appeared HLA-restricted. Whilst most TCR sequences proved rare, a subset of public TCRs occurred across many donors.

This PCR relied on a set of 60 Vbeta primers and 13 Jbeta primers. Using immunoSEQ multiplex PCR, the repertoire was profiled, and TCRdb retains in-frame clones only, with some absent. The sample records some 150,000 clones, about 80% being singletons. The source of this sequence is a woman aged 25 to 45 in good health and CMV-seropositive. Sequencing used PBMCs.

Here the CDR3 reads CASSGKPARQGYSNQPQHF. CDR3 nucleotide sequence: TGTGCCAGCAGCGGAAAACCAGCCCGACAGGGATATAGCAATCAGCCCCAGCATTTT. The gene calls are TRBV5-6 and TRBJ1-5; 7 bases map to TRBD1. The CDR3 runs 19 residues. The germline CDR1 and CDR2 sequences are SGHDT and YYEEEE. V lost 4 bases to trimming and J lost 0 bases; unmatched junction nucleotides: 16.